This entry lists 26 T cell receptor beta chains sequenced from one sample in a study of blood T cell repertoires in COVID-19. Generated by immunoSEQ multiplex PCR, the TCRdb table keeps only in-frame clones and is missing some. The data hold about 250,000 clones, with 65% to 85% observed a single time. Sequenced: peripheral blood. The receptors derive from a person in their 70s with COVID-19, enrolled during active disease.

CDR3 in DNA: TGTGCCAGCAGCTTACAGGGGCCGCGAACAAATGAAAAACTGTTTTTT. Translated: CASSLQGPRTNEKLFF. The rearrangement joins TRBV7-3 to TRBJ1-4, with a possible D match to TRBD1 (6 bases). The CDR3 extends over 16 amino acids. The V and J ends lost 2 bases and 5 bases respectively, with 15 bases between them. CDR1 SGHTA and CDR2 FQGTGA come from the germline V gene.

This clone showed up just once. This rearrangement joins TRBV10-3 to TRBJ2-7, with 10 bases aligning to TRBD2. Germline V gene lookup returns CDR1 ENHRY and CDR2 SYGVKD. Trimming removed 6 bases from V and 2 bases from J; junction bases left unmatched: 7. There are 15 residues in the CDR3. In nucleotides, the CDR3 is TGTGCCATCAGGAATTCAGGACTAGCGGCCTACGAGCAGTACTTC. Translation gives CAIRNSGLAAYEQYF.

In its sample, this clone was seen a few times. This chain links TRBV7-3 with TRBJ2-2; 10 positions agree with TRBD2. This CDR3 has 15 amino acids. Germline trimming cut 6 bases from V and 1 base from J; bases unmatched to any gene: 2. Germline V gene lookup returns CDR1 SGHTA and CDR2 FQGTGA. The CDR3 DNA sequence: TGTGCCAGCAGGCGGACTAGCGGGAACACCGGGGAGCTGTTTTTT. It encodes CASRRTSGNTGELFF.

The chain joins TRBV5-1 to TRBJ2-7; D is perhaps TRBD2 (6 bases). CDR3 length equals 12 residues. The V end lost 2 bases, the J end lost 6 bases, and 9 bases lay between the germline ends. Germline CDR1 reads SGHRS; CDR2 reads YFSETQ. The CDR3 coding sequence is TGCGCCAGCAGCTTTGACGGGGGCGAGCAGTACTTC. Amino acid sequence: CASSFDGGEQYF. Together with reference TRBV5-1 and TRBJ2-7, the CDR3 gives the full variable domain: KAGVTQTPRYLIKTRGQQVTLSCSPISGHRSVSWYQQTPGQGLQFLFEYFSETQRNKGNFPGRFSGRQFSNSRSEMNVSTLELGDSALYLCASSFDGGEQYFGPGTRLTVT.

To note about this clone: The junction shows a germline mismatch at one end, possibly a read error. The rearrangement uses TRBV29-1 and TRBJ1-2; D gene unclear. The V gene's germline CDR1 is SQVTM and CDR2 ANQGSEA. This CDR3 comprises 9 residues. CDR3 protein: CSVEGGVNF. The CDR3, as DNA: TGCAGCGTTGAAGGGGGAGTTAACTTC.

The rearrangement joins TRBV18 to TRBJ2-5; unclear D gene. The CDR3 loop spans 12 amino acids. The V end was cut by 2 bases, the J end by 4 bases, with 5 bases between. Germline CDR1 and CDR2: KGHSH and LQKENI. The CDR3 reads CASSPNGETQYF. In nucleotides, the CDR3 is TGTGCCAGCTCACCAAACGGAGAGACCCAGTACTTC.

The chain uses TRBV5-1 and TRBJ1-2, with TRBD1 as a possible D gene (5 bases). The V end lost 2 bases, the J end lost 5 bases, and 25 bases lay between the germline ends. Germline CDR1 SGHRS, CDR2 YFSETQ. There are 18 residues in the CDR3. CDR3 sequence reads: CASSLSSILDSQFYGYTF. In nucleotides, the CDR3 is TGCGCCAGCAGCTTAAGTTCCATCCTTGACAGCCAGTTTTATGGCTACACCTTC.

This clone was recorded a few times. The V gene is TRBV2, the J gene TRBJ1-6; D is possibly TRBD1 (6 bases). Trimming took 7 bases from V and 10 from J, leaving 14 bases between them. Germline loops: CDR1 SNHLY, CDR2 FYNNEI. CDR3 size: 13 residues. CDR3: CASTRAGESPLHF. CDR3 sequence (DNA): TGTGCCAGCACCAGGGCAGGGGAGTCACCCCTCCACTTT. Together with reference TRBV2 and TRBJ1-6, the CDR3 gives the full variable domain: EPEVTQTPSHQVTQMGQEVILRCVPISNHLYFYWYRQILGQKVEFLVSFYNNEISEKSEIFDDQFSVERPDGSNFTLKIRSTKLEDSAMYFCASTRAGESPLHFGNGTRLTVT.

This chain joins TRBV27 and TRBJ2-2; TRBD2 agrees at 7 bases. This CDR3 is 16 amino acids long. The trim removed 4 bases at V and 3 bases at J, leaving 8 bases unmatched. Per the germline V gene, CDR1 is MNHEY and CDR2 is SMNVEV (reference sequence). Here the CDR3 DNA reads TGTGCCAGCAGTTACCTAGCGGAAGTAGACACCGGGGAGCTGTTTTTT. It codes for CASSYLAEVDTGELFF.

V usage is TRBV2 and J usage is TRBJ2-7; 13 bases line up with TRBD2. The V gene end was trimmed by 2 bases and the J gene end by 8 bases; junction bases not matched to a gene: 12. Germline CDR1 reads SNHLY; CDR2 reads FYNNEI. This CDR3 region has 17 residues. The CDR3 is CASSEREGTSGVSKQYF. In DNA, the CDR3 is TGTGCCAGCAGTGAACGGGAAGGGACTAGCGGGGTTAGCAAGCAGTACTTC.

The chain couples TRBV28 to TRBJ1-6; D may be TRBD1 (5 bases). Trimming pared 4 bases from V and 14 bases from J, leaving 18 bases between. This CDR3 has 14 amino acids. Germline V gene lookup returns CDR1 MDHEN and CDR2 SYDVKM. The CDR3 here is CASSSMTGARSLHF. Written as DNA, the CDR3 is TGTGCCAGCAGTTCCATGACTGGGGCTAGATCCCTCCACTTT.

The chain joins TRBV19 to TRBJ1-4; tentatively, D is TRBD1 (5 bases). This CDR3 has 12 residues. Deletions cut 6 bases from V and 10 bases from J, with 12 bases between. Looked up from germline, CDR1 is LNHDA and CDR2 is SQIVND (reference sequence). CDR3 protein: CASREQGGKLFF. The CDR3 DNA reads as TGTGCCAGTAGGGAGCAGGGCGGAAAACTGTTTTTT. The variable domain in full, completed from reference TRBV19 and TRBJ1-4, reads DGGITQSPKYLFRKEGQNVTLSCEQNLNHDAMYWYRQDPGQGLRLIYYSQIVNDFQKGDIAEGYSVSREKKESFPLTVTSAQKNPTAFYLCASREQGGKLFFGSGTQLSVL.

The chain uses TRBV28 and TRBJ1-1; 7 nucleotides align to TRBD1. V lost 9 bases to trimming and J lost 4 bases; unmatched junction nucleotides: 8. Germline CDR1 is MDHEN and CDR2 is SYDVKM. This CDR3 has 13 amino acids. The CDR3 region is CASSRTGLTEAFF. The CDR3 nucleotides read TGTGCCAGTTCGCGGACAGGACTCACTGAAGCTTTCTTT. The whole variable domain, filled in from reference TRBV28 and TRBJ1-1, reads DVKVTQSSRYLVKRTGEKVFLECVQDMDHENMFWYRQDPGLGLRLIYFSYDVKMKEKGDIPEGYSVSREKKERFSLILESASTNQTSMYLCASSRTGLTEAFFGQGTRLTVV.

The rearrangement uses TRBV27 and TRBJ1-1; 7 bases map to TRBD1. Germline trimming cut 6 bases from V and 0 bases from J; bases unmatched to any gene: 13. The CDR3 covers 17 residues. The germline V gene encodes CDR1 MNHEY and CDR2 SMNVEV (reference sequence). Written as DNA, the CDR3 is TGTGCCAGCAGCGCCCCGGGACAGCACCTCATGAACACTGAAGCTTTCTTT. Protein product: CASSAPGQHLMNTEAFF.

The chain carries TRBV5-4 and TRBJ1-4; no clear D gene. The CDR3 covers 15 residues. Germline V gene sequence: CDR1 SGHNT, CDR2 YYREEE (reference sequence). Between the trimmed V and J ends, which lost 0 bases and 5 bases, there was a span of 11 bases. The CDR3 region is CASSLGGRSNEKLFF. Written as DNA, the CDR3 is TGTGCCAGCAGCTTGGGTGGCAGGTCCAATGAAAAACTGTTTTTT.

The CDR3: CASTPPGLAGAADTQYF. CDR3 nucleotides: TGTGCCAGTACCCCGCCCGGACTAGCGGGAGCCGCAGATACGCAGTATTTT. This chain connects TRBV19 to TRBJ2-3; 13 bases are a match to TRBD2. This CDR3 contains 17 residues. The germline CDR1 and CDR2 sequences are LNHDA and SQIVND (reference sequence). The V gene end was trimmed by 7 bases and the J gene end by 4 bases; junction bases not matched to a gene: 11.

A single count supports this clone. V and J are TRBV5-1 and TRBJ1-3, with D maybe TRBD1 (5 bases). CDR1 and CDR2 (germline): SGHRS, YFSETQ. The CDR3 extends over 14 amino acids. V shed 4 bases and J shed 1 base, with 9 bases lying between them. CDR3 nucleotides: TGCGCCAGCAGCATAGGGGTGTCTGGAAACACCATATATTTT. Amino acids: CASSIGVSGNTIYF.

The rearrangement links TRBV6-2 or TRBV6-3 to TRBJ2-2, with TRBD2 matching 11 bases. Germline lookup yields CDR1 MNHEY and CDR2 SVGEGT. V shed 0 bases, J shed 7 bases, and the junction held 4 bases outside the gene matches. The CDR3 runs 16 residues. The DNA of the CDR3 is TGTGCCAGCAGTTACTCTGCCACTAGCGGGAGCGGGGAGCTGTTTTTT. Translating gives CASSYSATSGSGELFF.

The chain carries TRBV7-9 and TRBJ2-7; 10 bases agree with TRBD2. The CDR3 covers 14 residues. V lost 5 bases and J lost 7; bases outside the gene matches: 8. Germline V gives CDR1 SEHNR, CDR2 FQNEAQ (reference sequence). The CDR3 coding sequence is TGTGCCAGCAGCCCCAGCGGGAGGGCTCGAGAGCAGTACTTC. Its protein is CASSPSGRAREQYF.

CDR3 DNA: TGCGCCAGCAGACAGGCGGAAAATCAGCCCCAGCATTTT. Translating it yields CASRQAENQPQHF. V usage is TRBV5-1 and J usage is TRBJ1-5, with D perhaps matching TRBD1 (5 bases). Trimming took 5 bases from V and 4 from J, leaving 10 bases between them. This CDR3 has 13 residues. Germline V CDR1 and CDR2: SGHRS, YFSETQ.

J is TRBJ2-7 and V is TRBV6-6, with TRBD1 matching over 7 bases. The germline CDR1 and CDR2 sequences are MNHNY and SVGAGI (reference sequence). The CDR3 is made up of 14 amino acids. V was pared by 5 bases and J by 2 bases, with 6 bases of the junction left unmatched. The CDR3 sequence is CASSSPTGTYEQYF. The CDR3 DNA reads as TGTGCCAGCAGTAGTCCGACAGGGACCTACGAGCAGTACTTC.

This chain connects TRBV2 to TRBJ2-5, with 11 positions matching TRBD2. The CDR3 contains 19 residues. The germline V gene has CDR1 SNHLY and CDR2 FYNNEI. The junction had 15 bases not matched to a gene; V was cut back by 4 bases and J by 2 bases. CDR3 sequence reads: CASSVGPSGGLGIQETQYF. CDR3 DNA: TGTGCCAGCAGTGTGGGCCCTAGCGGGGGGTTAGGAATACAAGAGACCCAGTACTTC.

The V call is TRBV24-1, the J call TRBJ2-1, with 13 bases aligning to TRBD2. Looked up from germline, CDR1 is KGHDR and CDR2 is SFDVKD. V gave up 4 bases and J gave up 7 bases; unmatched junction bases: 6. This CDR3 has 16 amino acids. DNA for the CDR3: TGTGCCACCAGTGACCCACTAGCGGGAGGGCCAAATGAGCAGTTCTTC. This encodes CATSDPLAGGPNEQFF.

The J gene is TRBJ2-2, the V gene TRBV7-3, with 8 bases fitting TRBD1. The germline V gene encodes CDR1 SGHTA and CDR2 FQGTGA. V shed 5 bases and J 0 bases; nucleotides not matched to a gene: 5. The CDR3 is made up of 16 amino acids. CDR3 DNA: TGTGCCAGCAGCCCGTGGACAGGGTCGAACACCGGGGAGCTGTTTTTT. Translating it yields CASSPWTGSNTGELFF.

The chain couples TRBV13 to TRBJ2-7; weak D call: TRBD2 (6 bases). Deletions cut 5 bases from V and 7 bases from J, with 12 bases between. CDR3 length: 12 residues. Germline CDR1 PRHDT, CDR2 FYEKMQ (reference sequence). The DNA of the CDR3 is TGTGCCAGCAGCGGGGCTAGCGATGAGCAGTACTTC. It is translated as CASSGASDEQYF.

The CDR3 region is CASSLAGGINEQFF. The CDR3 coding sequence is TGTGCCAGCAGTTTAGCGGGAGGTATTAATGAGCAGTTCTTC. The chain is built from TRBV6-5 and TRBJ2-1; 10 positions match TRBD2. The CDR3 has 14 residues. The V gene's germline CDR1 is MNHEY and CDR2 SVGAGI. V dropped 4 bases and J dropped 7; count of bases not matched to a gene: 4.